The present TCR beta chain was sequenced within a study of cytomegalovirus exposure and HLA in healthy donors. Germline assignment: CDR1 SGHNT and CDR2 YYREEE (reference sequence). After removal of 7 bases from V and 0 bases from J, the junction contained 11 bases not matched to a gene. The length of the CDR3 is 16 residues. PCR was performed using 60 Vbeta and 13 Jbeta primers. Profiled with immunoSEQ multiplex PCR; TCRdb holds only in-frame clones, not every one. The table includes 250,000 to 350,000 clones, roughly 85% detected once. The chain combines TRBV5-4 with TRBJ2-3; TRBD2 matches at 7 bases. This clonotype originated in a man aged 35 to 55 in good health and CMV-seropositive. The sequenced sample was PBMCs. The CDR3 DNA is TGTGCCAGCCGGGTGGGAGGGACCGGCAGCACAGATACGCAGTATTTT. This codes for CASRVGGTGSTDTQYF.